These T cell receptor beta chains were read from a single sample in a study of blood T cell repertoires in COVID-19. The method was immunoSEQ multiplex PCR; TCRdb's version includes in-frame clones alone and lacks a portion of them. The profile shows about 69,000 clones, about four fifths of them singletons. Sequencing was carried out using peripheral blood. These receptor sequences come from a human donor in a cohort sampled during active COVID-19. CDR3s include the opening cysteine and the closing phenylalanine or tryptophan. Each record gives: CDR3 length, clone size, J gene, V gene, D gene, CDR3 DNA, CDR3 protein. A D gene is named only where the DNA matches it firmly. Clone size, where shown, is once, few, many, or a class for clones that have expanded.

len: 15; abundance: .; j_gene: TRBJ2-7; v_gene: TRBV27; d_gene: TRBD1; CDR3nt: TGTGCCAGCGGGGACTGGGACAGGGGGGTCGACGAGCAGTACTTC; CDR3aa: CASGDWDRGVDEQYF
len: 15; abundance: .; j_gene: TRBJ1-4; v_gene: TRBV19; d_gene: TRBD1; CDR3nt: TGTGCCAGTAGTCCCCGACAGGGGGGGAATGAAAAACTGTTTTTT; CDR3aa: CASSPRQGGNEKLFF
len: 18; abundance: .; j_gene: TRBJ2-6; v_gene: TRBV19; d_gene: TRBD2; CDR3nt: TGTGCCAGTAGTATTGATAGCGGGGGGGGCTCTGGGGCCAACGTCCTGACTTTC; CDR3aa: CASSIDSGGGSGANVLTF
len: 13; abundance: .; j_gene: TRBJ1-2; v_gene: TRBV6-5; d_gene: .; CDR3nt: TGTGCCAGCAGTTACTCGGGGCAGGTTGGCTACACCTTC; CDR3aa: CASSYSGQVGYTF
len: 16; abundance: .; j_gene: TRBJ1-5; v_gene: TRBV18; d_gene: .; CDR3nt: TGTGCCAGCTCACCACCCGCAGGAAGCAGCAATCAGCCCCAGCATTTT; CDR3aa: CASSPPAGSSNQPQHF
len: 12; abundance: once; j_gene: TRBJ1-5; v_gene: TRBV23-1; d_gene: .; CDR3nt: TGCGCCAGCAGTCAACCCCTCGGGCCCCAGCATTTT; CDR3aa: CASSQPLGPQHF
len: 13; abundance: few; j_gene: TRBJ1-2; v_gene: TRBV9; d_gene: TRBD1; CDR3nt: TGTGCCAGCAGCGTAGGCACAGGGGGCGGCTACACCTTC; CDR3aa: CASSVGTGGGYTF
len: 16; abundance: once; j_gene: TRBJ1-1; v_gene: TRBV27; d_gene: .; CDR3nt: TGTGCCAGCAGTTTTTTAGGACCCAGGGGAAACACTGAAGCTTTCTTT; CDR3aa: CASSFLGPRGNTEAFF
len: 13; abundance: .; j_gene: TRBJ2-6; v_gene: TRBV5-1; d_gene: .; CDR3nt: TGCGCCAGCAGGGGAGGAGGGGCCAACGTCCTGACTTTC; CDR3aa: CASRGGGANVLTF
len: 15; abundance: .; j_gene: TRBJ1-3; v_gene: TRBV11-2; d_gene: TRBD1; CDR3nt: TGTGCCAGCAGGGACAGGGCCCGCTCTGGAAACACCATATATTTT; CDR3aa: CASRDRARSGNTIYF
len: 16; abundance: .; j_gene: TRBJ2-7; v_gene: TRBV28; d_gene: .; CDR3nt: TGTGCCAGCAGTTTACCAGTAGGGATAGGGGCCTACGAGCAGTACTTC; CDR3aa: CASSLPVGIGAYEQYF
len: 15; abundance: .; j_gene: TRBJ2-7; v_gene: TRBV9; d_gene: TRBD2; CDR3nt: TGTGCCAGCAGCGTCTCTAGCGGGGGCTACTACGAGCAGTACTTC; CDR3aa: CASSVSSGGYYEQYF
len: 14; abundance: few; j_gene: TRBJ1-1; v_gene: TRBV10-3; d_gene: .; CDR3nt: TGTGCCATCAGCGCGGACAGCCCGAACACTGAAGCTTTCTTT; CDR3aa: CAISADSPNTEAFF
len: 16; abundance: .; j_gene: TRBJ2-3; v_gene: TRBV7-9; d_gene: TRBD2; CDR3nt: TGTGCCAGCAGCTCCCGGACTAGCGGCCTCACAGATACGCAGTATTTT; CDR3aa: CASSSRTSGLTDTQYF
len: 13; abundance: once; j_gene: TRBJ1-2; v_gene: TRBV28; d_gene: .; CDR3nt: TGTGCCAGCAGTGACGGGACTTACGATGGCTACACCTTC; CDR3aa: CASSDGTYDGYTF
len: 13; abundance: .; j_gene: TRBJ2-5; v_gene: TRBV6-5; d_gene: .; CDR3nt: TGTGCCACCACCGGAGATCCCAAAGAGACCCAGTACTTC; CDR3aa: CATTGDPKETQYF
len: 15; abundance: once; j_gene: TRBJ2-1; v_gene: TRBV19; d_gene: TRBD2; CDR3nt: TGTGCCAGTCACCTGGGACTAGCGGGGTTCAATGAGCAGTTCTTC; CDR3aa: CASHLGLAGFNEQFF
len: 14; abundance: .; j_gene: TRBJ2-7; v_gene: TRBV16; d_gene: TRBD1; CDR3nt: TGTGCCAGCAGCCCACCGGGACAGAGCTACGAGCAGTACTTC; CDR3aa: CASSPPGQSYEQYF
len: 16; abundance: few; j_gene: TRBJ2-2; v_gene: TRBV6-6; d_gene: TRBD2; CDR3nt: TGTGCCAGCAGATTTCAAGCGGGGGCGAACACCGGGGAGCTGTTTTTT; CDR3aa: CASRFQAGANTGELFF
len: 15; abundance: .; j_gene: TRBJ2-3; v_gene: TRBV4-1; d_gene: TRBD2; CDR3nt: TGCGCCAGCAGCCAAGATGGGGGGGGATCAGATACGCAGTATTTT; CDR3aa: CASSQDGGGSDTQYF
len: 12; abundance: .; j_gene: TRBJ2-1; v_gene: TRBV12-3/TRBV12-4; d_gene: TRBD1; CDR3nt: TGTGCCAGCAGTGCCGACAGGGAGGAGCAGTTCTTC; CDR3aa: CASSADREEQFF
len: 15; abundance: .; j_gene: TRBJ2-5; v_gene: TRBV5-5; d_gene: .; CDR3nt: TGTGCCAGCAGCCACCAGGGACACCAGCAAGGGATCCAGTACTTC; CDR3aa: CASSHQGHQQGIQYF